This T cell receptor beta chain was documented in a study of blood T cells in healthy people across ages. A few counts support this clonotype. Primers used in a second PCR of roughly 6 to 11 cycles were a sample-barcoded 5' primer and a J-beta primer mix. MiXCR was run by TCRdb on the 5' RACE reads, yielding one entry per CDR3 protein. The data show hundreds of thousands of distinct CDR3 sequences, with around 48% seen just once and 25% to 35% held by the top ten. The germline CDR1 and CDR2 sequences are SQVTM and ANQGSEA. V lost 1 base and J lost 4, with 14 bases in between. The CDR3 length is 15 residues.

The specimen was blood. The rearrangement links TRBV29-1 to TRBJ2-1, with D possibly being TRBD1 (6 bases). This receptor was taken from a woman aged 55-75 years in good health. CDR3 region: CSVEGPAGAYNEQFF. DNA for the CDR3: TGCAGCGTTGAAGGGCCGGCAGGGGCTTACAATGAGCAGTTCTTC.